This T cell receptor (beta chain) was recorded in a study of T cells expressing NK-cell markers (dated by TCRdb to about 2020). Regarding the complete study: In sorted CD3+CD56+NKG2C+, CD3+CD56+NKG2C- and CD3+CD56-NKG2C+ T-cell subsets from about eight donors, TCR beta-chain repertoires were profiled. Among the eight sequenced donors, only one was HCMV-seronegative, while the other seven were HCMV-seropositive. All eight donors whose samples were sequenced were randomly selected healthy volunteers, three of them men and five women. The libraries were sequenced on Illumina HiSeq 2000/2500, MiSeq or NextSeq, producing 2 x 150 bp reads. The investigation overall reported the following: In more than five donors, the dominant CD3+CD56+NKG2C+ clonotypes were found to rank among the top 10 CD8+ clonotypes and to make up 1.0-7.0% of CD8+ T cells. Those dominant clonotypes were again the most abundant among CD3+CD56-NKG2C+ cells in a handful of donors, at roughly 25-65%. Whether the expanded NKG2C-expressing T cell clones were specific for HCMV antigens was left unclear.

Reads for this sample came from an Illumina HiSeq 2000. TCR beta cDNA libraries were made by 5'RACE template switching that added a universal primer site and unique molecular identifiers. Synthesis of cDNA was primed from the TCR beta constant segment and was followed by two consecutive PCR amplification steps. In the paper's pipeline: MIGEC handled demultiplexing of the reads and grouping by UMI, while MiTCR was used to assemble and quantify clonotypes. To exclude erroneous sequences, any TCR cDNA sequence not supported by at least two reads was discarded. The tcR package was used for downstream repertoire analysis, and clonotypes were matched between fractions using CDR3 nucleotide sequence together with V segment. VDJmatch was used to annotate antigen specificity against VDJdb, with one amino acid substitution in CDR3 permitted. TCRdb reprocessed the sequencing reads and holds a single record per CDR3 protein sequence, with no DNA. The V and J calls, along with clone size, are taken from TCRdb and not from the paper's own processing. This sample's table contains fewer than 400,000 distinct CDR3 sequences. The top ten clonotypes cover 4% to 6.5% of the sample.

In regard to this clonotype: Its binding antigen is unknown.

To determine HCMV serostatus, a commercial ELISA kit was used to detect HCMV-specific IgG in serum. Ficoll density gradient centrifugation was used to isolate peripheral blood mononuclear cells from blood. Taken from cysteine to phenylalanine, the CDR3 has 13 residues. No coding sequence is recorded. The rearranged chain carries TRBV12-3 or TRBV12-4 and TRBJ1-1; TCRdb calls TRBD1, which cannot be checked without DNA. This clonotype originated in a man aged 18 to 69 in good health. The sequenced material came from blood T cells: a sorted CD56 or NKG2C T cell subset, CD4+ or CD8+ T cells, or bulk PBMC T cells (not recorded which). The CDR3 is CASSLTGWTEAFF.